A selection of T cell receptor beta chains follows, all from one sample in a study of blood T cell repertoires in COVID-19. The protocol was immunoSEQ multiplex PCR, while the TCRdb copy is restricted to in-frame clones and leaves out a portion. Of around 230,000 clones detected, around four fifths appear once; the ten largest clones hold approximately 2.6%. The sequenced sample consisted of peripheral blood. The receptors were sampled from an older woman with active or convalescent COVID-19. Each CDR3 is given with its conserved first and last residue. Each record gives: J gene, V gene, D gene, clone size, CDR3 protein, CDR3 DNA. D genes are given only for firm matches. The size field is filled for only some rows; it gives once, few, many or a size class.

TRBJ1-3 | TRBV10-3 | TRBD1 | - | CAISYRGQGDTIYF | TGTGCCATCAGTTACAGGGGGCAAGGGGACACCATATATTTT
TRBJ2-7 | TRBV7-6 | TRBD2 | - | CASSLDRLAGVSYEQYF | TGTGCCAGCAGCTTAGACCGACTAGCGGGAGTTTCCTACGAGCAGTACTTC
TRBJ2-5 | TRBV7-9 | - | - | CASSLRSGLGETQYF | TGTGCCAGCAGCTTAAGAAGCGGCCTTGGGGAGACCCAGTACTTC
TRBJ1-6 | TRBV7-2 | - | - | CASSFGSSYNSPLHF | TGTGCCAGCAGCTTCGGGTCGTCCTATAATTCACCCCTCCACTTT
TRBJ2-7 | TRBV28 | TRBD1 | - | CASTHGGGQGYLEQYF | TGTGCCAGCACCCACGGGGGCGGACAGGGCTACCTCGAGCAGTACTTC
TRBJ1-1 | TRBV10-3 | TRBD1 | - | CAIGTGSRITEAFF | TGTGCCATCGGGACAGGATCGAGAATCACTGAAGCTTTCTTT
TRBJ2-5 | TRBV7-9 | - | - | CASSLRLDQETQYF | TGTGCCAGCAGCTTAAGACTTGACCAAGAGACCCAGTACTTC
TRBJ2-1 | TRBV3-1/TRBV3-2 | TRBD2 | - | CASSQGWWTSSYNEQFF | TGTGCCAGCAGCCAAGGATGGTGGACTAGCTCCTACAATGAGCAGTTCTTC
TRBJ2-1 | TRBV30 | TRBD2 | once | CAWGGLVFPAREQFF | TGTGCCTGGGGGGGACTAGTATTCCCAGCTCGTGAGCAGTTCTTC
TRBJ2-5 | TRBV6-2/TRBV6-3 | - | - | CASSYSGEETQYF | TGTGCCAGCAGTTATTCGGGGGAAGAGACCCAGTACTTC
TRBJ2-7 | TRBV12-5 | - | - | CASGLVLPGLLQTYEQYF | TGTGCTAGTGGTTTGGTATTGCCAGGTTTATTACAGACCTACGAGCAGTACTTC
TRBJ1-1 | TRBV3-1/TRBV3-2 | - | once | CASSPVVGGAEAFF | TGTGCCAGCAGCCCAGTGGTGGGGGGGGCTGAAGCTTTCTTT
TRBJ2-7 | TRBV3-1/TRBV3-2 | TRBD2 | few | CASSLAGTEQYF | TGTGCCAGCAGCCTAGCGGGGACGGAGCAGTACTTC
TRBJ2-2 | TRBV3-1/TRBV3-2 | - | - | CASSQLSTGELFF | TGTGCCAGCAGCCAACTGAGCACCGGGGAGCTGTTTTTT
TRBJ2-2 | TRBV5-1 | - | - | CASSSIPDFSGELFF | TGCGCCAGCAGCTCCATACCAGACTTCAGCGGGGAGCTGTTTTTT
TRBJ1-2 | TRBV27 | TRBD1 | - | CASSPGQGLGHDYGYTF | TGTGCCAGCAGTCCGGGACAGGGTTTGGGTCACGACTATGGCTACACCTTC
TRBJ1-2 | TRBV3-1/TRBV3-2 | - | many | CASSQAGYGYTF | TGTGCCAGCAGCCAGGCTGGCTATGGCTACACCTTC
TRBJ1-2 | TRBV6-5 | TRBD1 | - | CASSSSQGNGYTF | TGTGCCAGCAGTTCATCACAGGGGAACGGCTACACCTTC
TRBJ1-4 | TRBV6-5 | - | - | CASSLQDGFGEKLFF | TGTGCCAGCAGTTTACAGGATGGGTTTGGTGAAAAACTGTTTTTT
TRBJ2-1 | TRBV7-8 | TRBD2 | once | CASSPLAGQHNEQFF | TGTGCCAGCAGCCCCCTAGCGGGACAACACAATGAGCAGTTCTTC
TRBJ2-7 | TRBV5-8 | - | - | CASSFRRDTYEQYF | TGTGCCAGCAGCTTTAGACGGGATACCTACGAGCAGTACTTC
TRBJ2-1 | TRBV7-2 | - | - | CASRSGLDNEQFF | TGTGCCAGCAGGTCGGGACTCGACAATGAGCAGTTCTTC